Each of the 16 T cell receptor beta chains below was sequenced from the same sample in a study of vaccination effects on CD4 cells after COVID-19. Subsequent to about 10 days of culture, CD4+ T cells were isolated. This person caught SARS-CoV-2 sometime from March to December 2020, and PCR testing confirmed the infection. Participants got two doses of BNT162b2 or mRNA-1273 vaccine. TCRdb's copy holds only in-frame clones and misses some; the assay was immunoSEQ multiplex PCR. Seen here are tens of thousands of clones, around three quarters observed once, and the top ten hold 5.4%. Antigens of these TCRs are unknown. The material sequenced was CD4+ T cells from PBMCs cultured without peptide, taken after COVID-19 vaccination. These receptors all stem from a human donor who had a prior SARS-CoV-2 infection.

The J gene is TRBJ2-3, the V gene TRBV7-8, with 7 positions matching TRBD2. Germline-derived CDR1 and CDR2 are SGHVS and FQNEAQ. V gave up 6 bases and J gave up 1 base; unmatched junction bases: 7. The CDR3 totals 15 residues. CDR3: CASRKRLAGTDTQYF. CDR3 DNA sequence: TGTGCCAGCAGAAAGAGACTAGCCGGCACAGATACGCAGTATTTT.

V usage is TRBV5-1 and J usage is TRBJ2-1; 11 bases map to TRBD2. CDR3 size: 19 residues. J was trimmed by 0 bases and V by 4 bases; bases with no gene match: 12. Per the germline V gene, CDR1 is SGHRS and CDR2 is YFSETQ. CDR3 sequence (DNA): TGCGCCAGCAGCGTTAGCGGGGGGGCCTTCCATGGCTCCTACAATGAGCAGTTCTTC. This codes for CASSVSGGAFHGSYNEQFF. Together with reference TRBV5-1 and TRBJ2-1, the CDR3 gives the full variable domain: KAGVTQTPRYLIKTRGQQVTLSCSPISGHRSVSWYQQTPGQGLQFLFEYFSETQRNKGNFPGRFSGRQFSNSRSEMNVSTLELGDSALYLCASSVSGGAFHGSYNEQFFGPGTRLTVL.

The chain recombines TRBV7-8 with TRBJ2-7, with a tentative D call TRBD1 (6 bases). Germline CDR1 reads SGHVS; CDR2 reads FQNEAQ. This CDR3 is 15 amino acids long. Deletions cut 4 bases from V and 0 bases from J, with 13 bases between. CDR3: CASSSRDTNSYEQYF. Here the CDR3 DNA reads TGTGCCAGCAGCTCCCGGGACACCAACTCCTACGAGCAGTACTTC.

The chain uses TRBV9 and TRBJ2-1, with D unclear. Germline V gene lookup returns CDR1 SGDLS and CDR2 YYNGEE. The V end lost 3 bases, the J end lost 5 bases, and 18 bases lay between the germline ends. CDR3 length: 16 residues. CDR3 nucleotide sequence: TGTGCCAGCAGCGGGAGCTCCGGTTCGGCAGACAATGAGCAGTTCTTC. Amino acid sequence: CASSGSSGSADNEQFF. Based on the CDR3 plus reference TRBV9 and TRBJ2-1, the full variable domain is DSGVTQTPKHLITATGQRVTLRCSPRSGDLSVYWYQQSLDQGLQFLIQYYNGEERAKGNILERFSAQQFPDLHSELNLSSLELGDSALYFCASSGSSGSADNEQFFGPGTRLTVL.

The V gene is TRBV3-1 (or the pseudogene TRBV3-2), the J gene TRBJ2-1, with 11 bases lining up with TRBD2. Germline CDR1 LGHDT, CDR2 YNNKEL (reference sequence). This CDR3 has 14 residues. Trimming removed 3 bases from V and 9 bases from J; junction bases left unmatched: 4. CDR3 residues: CASSQFTSGGEQFF. The CDR3 nucleotides are TGTGCCAGCAGCCAGTTCACTAGCGGGGGTGAGCAGTTCTTC.

CDR3 DNA: TGTGCCAGAAGCTTCAGGGGAAGGGTTGAGACCCAGTACTTC. Translation gives CARSFRGRVETQYF. The V and J genes are TRBV5-3 and TRBJ2-5; D possibly corresponds to TRBD1 (6 bases). TRBV5-3 is an ORF for which the function is uncertain. Trimming cost V 2 bases and J 5 bases, with 13 bases left between them. This CDR3 has 14 amino acids.

In its sample, this clone was seen a few times. The CDR3 loop reads CASSLDGVLAYYEQYF. CDR3 sequence (DNA): TGCGCCAGCAGCTTGGACGGCGTTCTAGCCTACTACGAGCAGTACTTC. The chain carries TRBV5-1 and TRBJ2-7; the D gene is possibly TRBD2 (5 bases). The CDR3 is 16 residues long. V dropped 0 bases and J dropped 3 bases, with 16 bases sitting between them. CDR1 is SGHRS and CDR2 is YFSETQ in the germline V gene.

The chain combines TRBV10-3 with TRBJ1-6; possible D gene TRBD1, 5 bases. Trimming cost V 2 bases and J 5 bases, with 13 bases left between them. The CDR3 spans 16 residues. Germline V lookup: CDR1 ENHRY, CDR2 SYGVKD. The CDR3 DNA sequence: TGTGCCATCAGTGAGGCGAAGACAGTAAATAATTCACCCCTCCACTTT. Translated: CAISEAKTVNNSPLHF.

The chain links TRBV18 to TRBJ2-5; 7 bases are a match to TRBD1. This CDR3 is built from 13 residues. CDR1 and CDR2 (germline): KGHSH, LQKENI. The trim removed 6 bases at V and 4 bases at J, leaving 5 bases unmatched. CDR3 loop: CASSVQGLETQYF. CDR3 DNA sequence: TGTGCCAGCTCCGTACAGGGGTTAGAGACCCAGTACTTC.

V gene TRBV7-2 combines with J gene TRBJ2-2, with 10 bases fitting TRBD2. Germline V lookup: CDR1 SGHTA, CDR2 FQGNSA. The trim removed 5 bases at V and 2 bases at J, leaving 5 bases unmatched. The CDR3 totals 16 residues. The CDR3 region is CASSGLAGANTGELFF. For the CDR3, the DNA is TGTGCCAGCAGCGGTCTAGCGGGAGCTAACACCGGGGAGCTGTTTTTT.

This chain links TRBV25-1 with TRBJ1-1, with 10 nucleotides matching TRBD1. Germline CDR1 MGHDK, CDR2 SYGVNS. With V trimmed by 4 bases and J by 8 bases, 7 bases remained unmatched. This CDR3 spans 14 amino acids. CDR3 region: CASSASGTGVEAFF. The CDR3 nucleotides read TGTGCCAGCAGTGCGTCCGGGACAGGGGTAGAAGCTTTCTTT.

The chain combines TRBV4-3 with TRBJ1-6; D unclear. The CDR3 is 17 amino acids. The germline V gene has CDR1 LGHNA and CDR2 YSLEER. V was clipped by 4 bases and J by 5 bases, with 18 bases between them. CDR3 nucleotide sequence: TGCGCCAGCAGCCTCAATCGGTTTTGGTCAAATAATTCACCCCTCCACTTT. Translating gives CASSLNRFWSNNSPLHF.

The rearrangement uses TRBV6-5 and TRBJ2-1; D perhaps matches TRBD1 (5 bases). Germline values: CDR1 MNHEY, CDR2 SVGAGI. This CDR3 contains 15 residues. V was clipped by 0 bases and J by 4 bases, with 10 bases between them. CDR3 nucleotide sequence: TGTGCCAGCAGTTACTCAGGGGTTGGGTACAATGAGCAGTTCTTC. Translation: CASSYSGVGYNEQFF.

The chain couples TRBV18 to TRBJ2-5, with D possibly TRBD2 on 6 matching bases. The V gene's germline CDR1 is KGHSH and CDR2 LQKENI. V was clipped by 3 bases and J by 10 bases, with 24 bases between them. The CDR3 totals 16 residues. CDR3 in amino acids: CASSPPRRGLTGDQYF. The CDR3 DNA is TGTGCCAGCTCACCTCCCCGGCGGGGACTTACGGGGGACCAGTACTTC. Full variable domain (rest looked up from reference TRBV18 and TRBJ2-5): NAGVMQNPRHLVRRRGQEARLRCSPMKGHSHVYWYRQLPEEGLKFMVYLQKENIIDESGMPKERFSAEFPKEGPSILRIQQVVRGDSAAYFCASSPPRRGLTGDQYFGPGTRLLVL.

The rearrangement joins TRBV7-8 to TRBJ1-2; 8 positions agree with TRBD1. This CDR3 has 17 residues. Trimming at V came to 2 bases and at J to 1 base, leaving 9 bases not matched to a gene. Germline V gene sequence: CDR1 SGHVS, CDR2 FQNEAQ. The CDR3 region has the DNA TGTGCCAGCAGCTTACGACGGACAGGGACCTTTAACTATGGCTACACCTTC. Amino acids: CASSLRRTGTFNYGYTF.

This clone was observed a handful of times. This chain uses TRBV18 with TRBJ2-7; no firm D call. Germline V gene data show CDR1 as KGHSH and CDR2 as LQKENI. The CDR3 has 13 amino acids. Trimming removed 2 bases at V and 5 bases at J, with 10 bases between. This chain's CDR3 is CASSPNIGDEQYF. DNA for the CDR3: TGTGCCAGCTCACCAAATATAGGCGACGAGCAGTACTTC.